This T cell receptor beta chain was recorded in a study of shared clonotypes between healthy human individuals. General observations from the study: Naive subsets, compared against memory subsets, generally had larger estimated richness values. What limited the represented genetic and exposure-history diversity was the small number of donors.

V shed 0 bases and J shed 7 bases, with 7 bases lying between them. Germline CDR1 reads LGHNA; CDR2 reads YNFKEQ. There are 12 residues in the CDR3. In this sample, this clone turned up once. Its antigen is currently unknown. Donors were healthy HIV-negative adults without recently reported acute infections or vaccinations. Into CD45RA+ naive and CD45RA-negative memory subsets, the CD4+ cells were split. Here immunoSEQ multiplex PCR was the method, and the copy in TCRdb shows in-frame clones only, minus some. This sample has approximately 2,000,000 clones, with 80% to 95% found just once. The receptor comes from a man between 18 and 29 years old in good health. Some clones in this sample may be carry-over from other donors' samples. The sequencing input was naive CD4+ T cells from PBMCs. The sample's subset: CD45RA+ positively selected. V gene TRBV4-2 combines with J gene TRBJ2-7; D is undetermined. The CDR3 sequence is CASSQDQREQYF. DNA for the CDR3: TGTGCCAGCAGCCAAGATCAGAGGGAGCAGTACTTC.